This T cell receptor (beta chain) is from a study of blood T cell repertoires in COVID-19. About the research overall: The samples span acute and convalescent COVID-19 from the United States, Italy and Spain. T cells, B-cell-depleted T cells, or PBMCs supplied cDNA or gDNA.

In the original processing: Nucleated cell number was recorded as an estimate derived from reference gene primer amplification. Here immunoSEQ multiplex PCR was the method, and the copy in TCRdb shows in-frame clones only, minus some. The V and J calls and the clone size are those of that table, but D and trimming were determined from the DNA. The top ten hold 4.6% of the sample, which has fewer than 350,000 clones, around 89% seen once. Looked up from germline, CDR1 is SNHLY and CDR2 is FYNNEI. With 7 bases removed from V and 1 base from J, the gap between germline ends came to 7 bases. There are 13 residues in the CDR3.

The chain couples TRBV2 to TRBJ2-2, with D unresolved. The TCR was taken from a man between 35 and 55 years old with acute or convalescent COVID-19. Material: peripheral blood. The CDR3 coding sequence is TGTGCCAGCACTCTCCTGAACACCGGGGAGCTGTTTTTT. Residues: CASTLLNTGELFF. The variable domain in full, with the rest retrieved from reference TRBV2 and TRBJ2-2, is EPEVTQTPSHQVTQMGQEVILRCVPISNHLYFYWYRQILGQKVEFLVSFYNNEISEKSEIFDDQFSVERPDGSNFTLKIRSTKLEDSAMYFCASTLLNTGELFFGEGSRLTVL.